This T cell receptor beta chain was profiled in a study of technical replicates of blood from several donors. Produced via immunoSEQ multiplex PCR; TCRdb's table is partial and in-frame only. The sample has tens of thousands of clones; roughly 90% are singletons. The CDR3 spans 16 residues. The V and J ends lost 5 bases and 2 bases, in that order; junction bases with no gene match: 12. Germline CDR1 reads SGHAT; CDR2 reads FQNNGV. The sequenced sample consisted of T cells isolated from PBMCs. The gene calls are TRBV11-2 and TRBJ2-7; 7 nucleotides agree with TRBD2. This TCR was recovered from a human donor in good health. The CDR3: CASSPESGGFAYEQYF. The CDR3, as DNA: TGTGCCAGCAGCCCTGAATCGGGGGGTTTCGCCTACGAGCAGTACTTC.